These 24 T cell receptor beta chains were all obtained from the same sample, sequenced in a study of blood T cell repertoires in COVID-19. Data came from immunoSEQ multiplex PCR; TCRdb stores just in-frame clones and leaves some out. The table records hundreds of thousands of clones, 88% of them present only once. The sequencing input was PBMCs or T cells enriched from blood (not recorded which). All receptors derive from a woman aged 55-70 years in a cohort exposed to, infected with or recovered from COVID-19 (not recorded which).

This chain uses TRBV5-6 with TRBJ2-2, with 7 bases fitting TRBD2. Germline lookup yields CDR1 SGHDT and CDR2 YYEEEE. The CDR3 is made up of 15 amino acids. V lost 0 bases to trimming and J lost 3 bases; unmatched junction nucleotides: 2. The CDR3 DNA follows: TGTGCCAGCAGCTTGGTGCTAGCGGACACCGGGGAGCTGTTTTTT. It specifies CASSLVLADTGELFF.

This chain uses TRBV21-1 with TRBJ2-7; the DNA was not compared with TRBD1, the D call given in the table. TRBV21-1 corresponds to a pseudogene. CDR3 length: 16 residues. The CDR3: CASSKDNRGLVHEQYF. The CDR3 DNA reads TGTGCCAGCAGCAAAGATAACAGGGGACTCGTCCACGAGCAGTACTTC.

The rearrangement links TRBV11-2 to TRBJ2-3; D possibly corresponds to TRBD1 (7 bases). Per the germline V gene, CDR1 is SGHAT and CDR2 is FQNNGV. V shed 5 bases and J shed 4 bases, with 16 bases lying between them. The length of the CDR3 is 15 residues. CDR3 region: CASSPLSRGADTQYF. CDR3 nucleotide sequence: TGTGCCAGCAGCCCCCTGTCCAGGGGGGCAGATACGCAGTATTTT.

This chain links TRBV5-1 with TRBJ2-2; 7 bases line up with TRBD2. Germline values: CDR1 SGHRS, CDR2 YFSETQ. There are 16 residues in the CDR3. Trimming at V came to 5 bases and at J to 1 base, leaving 8 bases not matched to a gene. The CDR3 bases are TGCGCCAGCAGTAGGGACGGGGGGAAGAACACCGGGGAGCTGTTTTTT. It encodes CASSRDGGKNTGELFF. The full variable domain, with the rest looked up from reference TRBV5-1 and TRBJ2-2, is KAGVTQTPRYLIKTRGQQVTLSCSPISGHRSVSWYQQTPGQGLQFLFEYFSETQRNKGNFPGRFSGRQFSNSRSEMNVSTLELGDSALYLCASSRDGGKNTGELFFGEGSRLTVL.

This chain joins TRBV7-2 and TRBJ1-5; no reliable D call. The CDR3 totals 15 residues. Deletions cut 6 bases from V and 0 bases from J, with 12 bases between. The germline CDR1 and CDR2 sequences are SGHTA and FQGNSA. The CDR3 region has the DNA TGTGCCAGCAGGCCGGGAGAATATAGCAATCAGCCCCAGCATTTT. Its protein product is CASRPGEYSNQPQHF.

The chain employs TRBV18 and TRBJ2-4; TRBD2 aligns across 9 bases. Germline values: CDR1 KGHSH, CDR2 LQKENI. The junction had 3 bases not matched to a gene; V was cut back by 3 bases and J by 0 bases. The CDR3 length is 16 residues. The CDR3 DNA follows: TGTGCCAGCTCACCTTCTAGCGGGGTAGCCAAAAACATTCAGTACTTC. The encoded protein is CASSPSSGVAKNIQYF.

This chain uses TRBV3-1 (or the pseudogene TRBV3-2) with TRBJ2-2; possibly TRBD2 for D (6 bases). This CDR3 has 15 amino acids. CDR1 is LGHDT and CDR2 is YNNKEL in the germline V gene (reference sequence). V was shortened by 3 bases and J by 5 bases, with 13 bases between the two germline ends. The CDR3 DNA follows: TGTGCCAGCAGCCATAGCAGGAGGGGTACCGGGGAGCTGTTTTTT. Translating it yields CASSHSRRGTGELFF.

This clone was seen a handful of times. The rearrangement joins TRBV5-1 to TRBJ2-1; D possibly corresponds to TRBD1 (5 bases). V lost 7 bases and J lost 2, with 7 bases in between. This CDR3 spans 12 amino acids. The germline CDR1 and CDR2 sequences are SGHRS and YFSETQ. The CDR3 DNA reads TGCGCCAGCGGGGCTACCTACAATGAGCAGTTCTTC. Protein product: CASGATYNEQFF. The whole variable domain, filled in from reference TRBV5-1 and TRBJ2-1, reads KAGVTQTPRYLIKTRGQQVTLSCSPISGHRSVSWYQQTPGQGLQFLFEYFSETQRNKGNFPGRFSGRQFSNSRSEMNVSTLELGDSALYLCASGATYNEQFFGPGTRLTVL.

This chain connects TRBV23-1 to TRBJ2-5; tentative D call: TRBD2 (6 bases). TRBV23-1 is annotated as an ORF whose role is uncertain. This CDR3 has 16 residues. Trimming took 8 bases from V and 2 from J, leaving 21 bases between them. CDR3 loop: CASQIGGRARQETQYF. Here the CDR3 DNA reads TGCGCCAGCCAAATCGGGGGACGGGCGCGACAAGAGACCCAGTACTTC.

The chain carries TRBV5-1 and TRBJ2-7, with 7 bases that match TRBD1. CDR3 size: 15 residues. The V and J ends lost 3 bases and 3 bases, in that order; junction bases with no gene match: 9. CDR1 is SGHRS, CDR2 YFSETQ, per germline. This CDR3 is CASSSTTGLSYEQYF. The CDR3 DNA sequence: TGCGCCAGCAGCTCTACGACAGGGTTAAGCTACGAGCAGTACTTC.

The rearrangement joins TRBV27 to TRBJ2-5; TRBD1 matches at 10 bases. With V trimmed by 6 bases and J by 2 bases, 6 bases remained unmatched. Looked up from germline, CDR1 is MNHEY and CDR2 is SMNVEV (reference sequence). This CDR3 has 15 residues. DNA for the CDR3: TGTGCCAGCAGGATTGACAGGGGGCATCAAGAGACCCAGTACTTC. It codes for CASRIDRGHQETQYF.

Written as DNA, the CDR3 is TGCGCCAGCAGCTTGGCGGGCCGGGGGGAAGGGGCACGGGATAGCTCCTACAATGAGCAGTTCTTC. It codes for CASSLAGRGEGARDSSYNEQFF. The V gene is TRBV5-1, the J gene TRBJ2-1; 7 nucleotides match TRBD2. Germline-derived CDR1 and CDR2 are SGHRS and YFSETQ. The V and J ends lost 0 bases and 0 bases, in that order; junction bases with no gene match: 21. This CDR3 is 22 amino acids long.

The chain employs TRBV2 and TRBJ2-5; TRBD2 aligns across 7 bases. Trimming cost V 3 bases and J 4 bases; bases outside gene matches: 11. The CDR3 totals 16 residues. The germline V gene has CDR1 SNHLY and CDR2 FYNNEI. CDR3 region: CASSDLRAGVGETQYF. CDR3 in DNA: TGTGCCAGCAGTGACTTGAGGGCGGGAGTAGGAGAGACCCAGTACTTC.

The sample holds one count of this clone. The chain uses TRBV6-1 and TRBJ1-1; D perhaps matches TRBD1 (5 bases). The length of the CDR3 is 11 residues. Per the germline V gene, CDR1 is MNHNS and CDR2 is SASEGT. V was pared by 3 bases and J by 8 bases, with 7 bases between. As DNA, the CDR3 is TGTGCCAGCAGTGATTACAGGGAAGCTTTCTTT. It is translated as CASSDYREAFF.

The chain carries TRBV19 and TRBJ1-1; D possibly corresponds to TRBD1 (6 bases). Germline V gene data show CDR1 as LNHDA and CDR2 as SQIVND (reference sequence). Trimming removed 4 bases at V and 4 bases at J, with 16 bases between. The CDR3 has 15 residues. CDR3: CASSTLQGRVTEAFF. The CDR3 DNA is TGTGCCAGTAGTACGCTCCAGGGGAGGGTCACTGAAGCTTTCTTT. The full variable domain, its missing parts supplied by reference TRBV19 and TRBJ1-1, is DGGITQSPKYLFRKEGQNVTLSCEQNLNHDAMYWYRQDPGQGLRLIYYSQIVNDFQKGDIAEGYSVSREKKESFPLTVTSAQKNPTAFYLCASSTLQGRVTEAFFGQGTRLTVV.

The chain carries TRBV7-2 and TRBJ1-6, with 9 bases matching TRBD1. J lost 13 bases, V lost 1 base, and 2 bases had no gene match. The length of the CDR3 is 13 residues. CDR1 SGHTA and CDR2 FQGNSA come from the germline V gene. The CDR3 reads CASSLGQGGPLHF. DNA for the CDR3: TGTGCCAGCAGCTTAGGACAGGGGGGCCCCCTCCACTTT.

The V call is TRBV15, the J call TRBJ1-1, with D unclear. CDR1 and CDR2 from the germline V gene are LNHNV and YYDKDF (reference sequence). CDR3 length: 13 residues. Deletions cut 4 bases from V and 3 bases from J, with 9 bases between. The CDR3 spells CATSNTRDTEAFF. CDR3 nucleotide sequence: TGTGCCACCAGCAACACCCGGGACACTGAAGCTTTCTTT. The full variable domain, completed using reference TRBV15 and TRBJ1-1, is DAMVIQNPRYQVTQFGKPVTLSCSQTLNHNVMYWYQQKSSQAPKLLFHYYDKDFNNEADTPDNFQSRRPNTSFCFLDIRSPGLGDTAMYLCATSNTRDTEAFFGQGTRLTVV.

The chain recombines TRBV11-2 with TRBJ2-5, with 12 positions matching TRBD1. Germline trimming cut 3 bases from V and 5 bases from J; bases unmatched to any gene: 7. The CDR3 has 16 amino acids. The germline gives CDR1 SGHAT, CDR2 FQNNGV. The CDR3 sequence: CASSFATGTGGETQYF. CDR3 DNA: TGTGCCAGCAGCTTTGCTACCGGGACAGGGGGCGAGACCCAGTACTTC.

This chain connects TRBV3-1 (or the pseudogene TRBV3-2) to TRBJ2-7; a weak D match, TRBD2 (5 bases). Germline lookup yields CDR1 LGHDT and CDR2 YNNKEL (reference sequence). The CDR3 has 13 amino acids. Trimming took 4 bases from V and 4 from J, leaving 11 bases between them. DNA of the CDR3: TGTGCCAGCAGCCCCGAGGGATGGTACGAGCAGTACTTC. Residues: CASSPEGWYEQYF.

The chain joins TRBV15 to TRBJ1-2, with TRBD1 identical over 7 bases. CDR3 length: 14 amino acids. The trim removed 5 bases at V and 4 bases at J, leaving 7 bases unmatched. CDR1 is LNHNV and CDR2 is YYDKDF in the germline V gene (reference sequence). CDR3: CATSVTGAPYGYTF. In DNA form, the CDR3 reads TGTGCCACCAGCGTTACAGGGGCACCCTATGGCTACACCTTC.

The count of this clone is one. The chain is built from TRBV7-6 and TRBJ2-3; 9 bases are a match to TRBD2. Looked up from germline, CDR1 is SGHVS and CDR2 is FNYEAQ. The length of the CDR3 is 17 residues. V shed 7 bases, J shed 2 bases, and the junction held 13 bases outside the gene matches. The CDR3 sequence is CASKRGGRASDTDTQYF. CDR3 coding DNA: TGTGCCAGCAAACGGGGCGGGAGGGCCTCGGACACAGATACGCAGTATTTT.

The chain employs TRBV3-1 (or the pseudogene TRBV3-2) and TRBJ2-1; unclear D gene. The V and J ends lost 0 bases and 9 bases respectively, with 15 bases between them. The CDR3 length is 15 residues. Germline V gene data show CDR1 as LGHDT and CDR2 as YNNKEL (reference sequence). Written as DNA, the CDR3 is TGTGCCAGCAGCCAAGACGAATACCCAGTAAGTGAGCAGTTCTTC. It yields the protein CASSQDEYPVSEQFF.

This sequence joins TRBV19 and TRBJ2-7, with 7 bases lining up with TRBD1. The J segment lost 5 bases and the V segment lost 6 bases, leaving 10 bases of the junction unmatched. The CDR3 totals 14 residues. CDR1 and CDR2 (germline): LNHDA, SQIVND (reference sequence). Here the CDR3 reads CASRGATGRDEQYF. The CDR3 DNA follows: TGTGCCAGTAGGGGAGCGACAGGGCGGGACGAGCAGTACTTC.

The chain joins TRBV2 to TRBJ2-1; D gene ambiguous. The CDR3 has 12 amino acids. Between the trimmed V and J ends, which lost 4 bases and 7 bases, there was a span of 8 bases. CDR1 and CDR2 from the germline V gene are SNHLY and FYNNEI. CDR3 protein: CASSGLYNEQFF. The CDR3 DNA follows: TGTGCCAGCAGTGGACTGTATAATGAGCAGTTCTTC.